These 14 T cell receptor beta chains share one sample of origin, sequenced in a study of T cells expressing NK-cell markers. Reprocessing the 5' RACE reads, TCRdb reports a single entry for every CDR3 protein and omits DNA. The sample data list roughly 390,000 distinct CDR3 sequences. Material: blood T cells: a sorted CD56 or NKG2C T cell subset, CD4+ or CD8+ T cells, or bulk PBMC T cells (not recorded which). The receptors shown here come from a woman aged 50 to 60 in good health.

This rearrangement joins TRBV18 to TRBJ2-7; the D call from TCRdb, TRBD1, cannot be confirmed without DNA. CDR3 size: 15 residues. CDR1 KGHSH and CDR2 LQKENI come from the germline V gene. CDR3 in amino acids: CASSPLRGQGNEQYF.

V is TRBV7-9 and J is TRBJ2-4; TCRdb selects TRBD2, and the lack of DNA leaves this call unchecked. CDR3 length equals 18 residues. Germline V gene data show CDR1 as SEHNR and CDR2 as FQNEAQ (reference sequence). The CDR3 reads CASSPGIKSPLAKNIQYF.

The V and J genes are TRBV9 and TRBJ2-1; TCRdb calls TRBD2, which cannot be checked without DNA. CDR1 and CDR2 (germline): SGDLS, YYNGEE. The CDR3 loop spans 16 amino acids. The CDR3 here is CASSVGTSGIDNEQFF.

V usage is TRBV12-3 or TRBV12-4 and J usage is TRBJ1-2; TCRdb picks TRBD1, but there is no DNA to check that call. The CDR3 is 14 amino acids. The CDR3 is CASSLAFGTYGYTF.

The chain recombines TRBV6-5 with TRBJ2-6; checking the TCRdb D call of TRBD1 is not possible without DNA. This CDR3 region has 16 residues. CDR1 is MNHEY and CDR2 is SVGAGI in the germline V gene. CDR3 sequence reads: CASRVGGNSGANVLTF.

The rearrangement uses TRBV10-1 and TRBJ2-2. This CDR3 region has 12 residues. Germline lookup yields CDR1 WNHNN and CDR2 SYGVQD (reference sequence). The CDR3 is CASSYGTGELFF.

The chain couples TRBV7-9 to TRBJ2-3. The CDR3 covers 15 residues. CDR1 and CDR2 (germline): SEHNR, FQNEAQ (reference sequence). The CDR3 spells CASSPSVTSTDTQYF.

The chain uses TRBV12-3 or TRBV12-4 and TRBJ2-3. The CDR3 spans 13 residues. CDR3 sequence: CASSLQGTDTQYF.

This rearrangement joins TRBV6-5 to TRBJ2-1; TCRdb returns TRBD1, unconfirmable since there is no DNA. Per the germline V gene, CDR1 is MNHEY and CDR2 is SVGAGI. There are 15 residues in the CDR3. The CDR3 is CASRNDRAGLGEQFF.

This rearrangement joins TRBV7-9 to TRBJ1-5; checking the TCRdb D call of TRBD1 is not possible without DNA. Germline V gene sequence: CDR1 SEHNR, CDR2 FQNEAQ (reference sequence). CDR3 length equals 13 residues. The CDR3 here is CASSRTGDQPQHF.

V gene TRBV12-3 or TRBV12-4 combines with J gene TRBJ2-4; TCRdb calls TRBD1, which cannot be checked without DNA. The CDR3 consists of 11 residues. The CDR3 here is CASGGAIIQYF.

The CDR3 loop reads CASSLQTSGISTQYF. The rearrangement uses TRBV5-4 and TRBJ2-5; lacking DNA, the TRBD2 call made by TCRdb goes unchecked. The germline gives CDR1 SGHNT, CDR2 YYREEE (reference sequence). This CDR3 has 15 residues. Combining the CDR3 with reference TRBV5-4 and TRBJ2-5 gives the whole variable domain ETGVTQSPTHLIKTRGQQVTLRCSSQSGHNTVSWYQQALGQGPQFIFQYYREEENGRGNFPPRFSGLQFPNYSSELNVNALELDDSALYLCASSLQTSGISTQYFGPGTRLLVL.

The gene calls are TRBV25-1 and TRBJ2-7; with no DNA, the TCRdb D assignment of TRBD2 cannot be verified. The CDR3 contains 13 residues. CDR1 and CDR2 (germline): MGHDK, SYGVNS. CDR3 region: CASSLAGGREQYF.

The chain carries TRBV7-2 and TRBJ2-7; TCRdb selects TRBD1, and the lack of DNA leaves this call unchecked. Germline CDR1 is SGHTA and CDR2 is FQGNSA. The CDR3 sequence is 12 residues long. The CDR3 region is CASSPSRGEQYF.